This T cell receptor beta chain was identified in a study of T cells in Graves' hyperthyroidism and ophthalmopathy (dated by TCRdb to about 2019). Turning to the overall study: Peripheral blood was sampled at the time of initial diagnosis, prior to any treatment. To identify TCR V-J signatures that set the groups apart, the researchers used a discovery cohort of more than 95 patients, made up of roughly 40 with Graves' ophthalmopathy and around 58 with stable Graves' hyperthyroidism. Prospective prediction of ophthalmopathy was tested in an independent validation cohort of approximately 18 hyperthyroidism patients and 15 to 17 patients who later progressed to ophthalmopathy. For training and testing, the roughly 97 patients in the discovery cohort were randomly divided in a 7:3 ratio. In addition, the study compared T-cell repertoires in thyroid tissue and in blood from several Graves' hyperthyroidism patients. After sampling, hyperthyroidism patients received methimazole starting at 30 mg daily, and ophthalmopathy patients received high-dose intravenous methylprednisolone. According to the paper, TCR Vbeta CDR3 sequencing was carried out on 135 peripheral blood samples, which came from over 40 ophthalmopathy, around 74 hyperthyroidism and roughly 17 progressor patients. Overall study results and their limits: Most expanded thyroid clonotypes (frequency above 0.001) were also detected in blood, suggesting blood repertoires may reflect thyroid immune responses. A 13 V-J signature model separated ophthalmopathy from stable hyperthyroidism, with just over 85% sensitivity and 81.08% specificity in cross-validation and 80%/75% in testing. In validation, the model predicted progression to ophthalmopathy with roughly 66% sensitivity and approximately 72% specificity, a median of around six months before onset. No statistical method was used to fix the sample size in advance, and group allocation was not hidden from the investigators.

The TCR beta CDR3 regions were amplified from RNA transcripts. For the first round of RT-PCR on the TCR CDR3, the HTBI primer set was used together with the Qiagen OneStep RT-PCR kit. The libraries were constructed in a second round of multiplex PCR and then size-selected and purified. Sequencing of the libraries was done on an Illumina HiSeq2000 using paired-end 100 bp reads. The paper's processing steps were these. SOAPnuke was used to process the raw data, with reads discarded if the reads contained adapters or uncalled bases, had a mean Phred below 15, or lacked an exact constant-primer or identifier match. COPE v1.2.5 was used to merge high-quality paired reads, and clonotypes were defined as unique nucleotide sequences. MiTCR v1.1 was used to align clonotypes to the IMGT TRBV, TRBD and TRBJ reference segments. The analysis was restricted to V-J combinations with a frequency above 0.0001, which together covered 99% to 99.2% of the repertoires. The TCS score was defined as F50 (clonal expansion) divided by E x V (chaos), with BLOSUM62-based TCRdist calculated between CDR3 peptides within each V-J. Welch's t-statistics and random forest reduced roughly 530 V-J features to 13, which were used in a naive Bayes classifier (R e1071). TCRdb cleaned the public reads at Q25 with fastp, built clones with MiXCR and kept in-frame beta chains. Records with the same CDR3 protein are collapsed into one entry carrying the most frequent genes and DNA. Clone size and V and J calls follow TCRdb, not the original study. The sample profile shows 250,000 to 400,000 distinct CDR3 sequences; roughly an eighth of them were found once. The ten largest clones add up to roughly 35% of the sample.

Notes on this clonotype: Its antigen remains unidentified. Being one base from a much bigger clone, this may be a read error.

In the ophthalmopathy patients, disease was moderately to severely active, with a Clinical Activity Score of 3 or more, a NOSPECS grade of 4 or more, and a duration of less than 3 months. Exclusion was applied to patients with uncontrolled infections, other autoimmune diseases, pregnancy or lactation. Clinical symptoms, serum thyroxine and TRAb, thyroid ultrasound, and orbital computed tomography formed the basis for the diagnoses. Ficoll-Paque density gradient centrifugation was used to isolate PBMCs from around 9.1 ml of fresh peripheral blood. Total RNA was extracted with Trizol reagent, and quality was checked on an Agilent 2100 Bioanalyzer. Sequencing used blood. This TCR was recovered from a middle-aged woman with Graves' ophthalmopathy.

CDR3 sequence: CASSSTDPRGYAF. The DNA reads TGTGCCAGCAGCTCGACGGACCCTCGTGGCTACGCCTTC. The sequence links TRBV7-8 to TRBJ1-2, with the D gene not clear enough to name. The germline V gene specifies SGHVS as CDR1 and FQNEAQ as CDR2. The CDR3 runs 13 residues from the cysteine to the phenylalanine. CDR3 DNA only is kept here, 39 bases in frame from base 1. Reference TRBV7-8 and TRBJ1-2 genes cover what lies past the CDR3, so the full variable domain is GAGVSQSPRYKVAKRGQDVALRCDPISGHVSLFWYQQALGQGPEFLTYFQNEAQLDKSGLPSDRFFAERPEGSVSTLKIQRTQQEDSAVYLCASSSTDPRGYAFGSGTRLTVV.